This is a list of T cell receptor beta chains from one sample in a study of PD-1 blockade in mismatch repair-deficient tumors. Sequencing used immunoSEQ multiplex PCR; TCRdb keeps in-frame clones, though not all of them. The repertoire holds about 38,000 clones, with about 88% as singletons. The source was peripheral blood, collected around 75 weeks after starting pembrolizumab. The receptors were gathered from an adult with mismatch repair-deficient cancer. The CDR3 runs from the conserved cysteine through the conserved F or W. The order of the fields is V gene, J gene, D gene, clone size, CDR3 protein, CDR3 DNA. The D gene is left open where the match is weak. A row's size may be missing; if present it is once, few, many or a size class.

V: TRBV9; J: TRBJ2-3; D: TRBD2; size: .; CDR3: CASSAFAGGPYTQYF; DNA: TGTGCCAGCAGCGCTTTTGCGGGAGGGCCATATACGCAGTATTTT
V: TRBV5-1; J: TRBJ2-3; D: .; size: .; CDR3: CASSSRGYGTDTQYF; DNA: TGCGCCAGCTCCAGCCGGGGGTACGGCACAGATACGCAGTATTTT
V: TRBV5-8; J: TRBJ2-3; D: TRBD1; size: .; CDR3: CASTEDRGPSTDTQYF; DNA: TGTGCCAGCACGGAGGACAGGGGGCCATCAACAGATACGCAGTATTTT
V: TRBV27; J: TRBJ2-1; D: .; size: .; CDR3: CASTHPTGNEQFF; DNA: TGTGCCAGCACCCACCCAACGGGCAATGAGCAGTTCTTC
V: TRBV6-6; J: TRBJ2-7; D: TRBD2; size: .; CDR3: CASSYPGLADYEQYF; DNA: TGTGCCAGCAGTTACCCAGGACTAGCGGATTACGAGCAGTACTTC
V: TRBV5-1; J: TRBJ2-6; D: TRBD1; size: .; CDR3: CASSQPGQSGSGANVLTF; DNA: TGCGCCAGCAGCCAGCCGGGACAGAGTGGCTCTGGGGCCAACGTCCTGACTTTC
V: TRBV7-9; J: TRBJ2-7; D: TRBD1; size: once; CDR3: CASSQPGDSEQYF; DNA: TGTGCCAGCAGCCAACCTGGGGACAGCGAGCAGTACTTC
V: TRBV5-8; J: TRBJ1-2; D: .; size: .; CDR3: CASRGRINYGYTF; DNA: TGTGCCAGCAGGGGACGGATCAACTATGGCTACACCTTC
V: TRBV21-1; J: TRBJ2-5; D: .; size: .; CDR3: CASNKAGVGETQYF; DNA: TGTGCCAGCAATAAGGCGGGAGTGGGGGAGACCCAGTACTTC
V: TRBV4-3; J: TRBJ2-3; D: TRBD2; size: .; CDR3: CASSQDAGDFGTQYF; DNA: TGCGCCAGCAGCCAAGATGCGGGGGACTTCGGTACGCAGTATTTT
V: TRBV18; J: TRBJ2-2; D: .; size: few; CDR3: CASSPVRGTGELFF; DNA: TGTGCCAGCTCACCAGTCAGGGGAACCGGGGAGCTGTTTTTT
V: TRBV5-1; J: TRBJ2-7; D: TRBD2; size: .; CDR3: CASSLSVSGSYEQYF; DNA: TGCGCCAGCAGCTTGTCAGTTAGCGGGAGCTACGAGCAGTACTTC
V: TRBV5-1; J: TRBJ1-1; D: .; size: .; CDR3: CASSLVAQRQWNTEAFF; DNA: TGCGCCAGCAGCTTGGTAGCGCAGCGACAATGGAACACTGAAGCTTTCTTT
V: TRBV12-5; J: TRBJ2-7; D: TRBD2; size: .; CDR3: CASGSLADSYEQYF; DNA: TGTGCTAGTGGTTCCCTAGCGGACTCCTACGAGCAGTACTTC
V: TRBV19; J: TRBJ2-3; D: TRBD2; size: .; CDR3: CASNPYRVGGLADTDTQYF; DNA: TGTGCCAGTAACCCGTACAGGGTCGGGGGACTAGCGGACACAGATACGCAGTATTTT
V: TRBV6-5; J: TRBJ2-7; D: TRBD1; size: .; CDR3: CASRRDSPISYEQYF; DNA: TGTGCCAGCAGACGGGACAGTCCGATTTCCTACGAGCAGTACTTC
V: TRBV9; J: TRBJ1-4; D: .; size: .; CDR3: CASSVARGTNEKLFF; DNA: TGTGCCAGCAGCGTAGCAAGGGGCACTAATGAAAAACTGTTTTTT
V: TRBV6-1; J: TRBJ1-1; D: .; size: .; CDR3: CASSPGTTEAFF; DNA: TGTGCCAGCAGTCCAGGGACAACTGAAGCTTTCTTT
V: TRBV25-1; J: TRBJ2-2; D: .; size: .; CDR3: CASSEFLGGDTGELFF; DNA: TGTGCCAGCAGTGAATTCTTGGGTGGCGACACCGGGGAGCTGTTTTTT
V: TRBV4-2; J: TRBJ2-7; D: .; size: once; CDR3: CASSQDRGVLSSGEQYF; DNA: TGTGCCAGCAGCCAAGATAGGGGGGTACTATCATCGGGCGAGCAGTACTTC
V: TRBV6-1; J: TRBJ2-7; D: .; size: once; CDR3: CASSAGLLSYEQYF; DNA: TGTGCCAGCAGTGCGGGACTCTTATCCTACGAGCAGTACTTC
V: TRBV19; J: TRBJ2-7; D: TRBD1; size: .; CDR3: CASGQGTYEQYF; DNA: TGTGCCTCGGGACAGGGGACCTACGAGCAGTACTTC
V: TRBV11-2; J: TRBJ2-3; D: .; size: .; CDR3: CASRLLPLGDTQYF; DNA: TGTGCCAGCAGGCTTTTACCCCTAGGTGATACGCAGTATTTT
V: TRBV11-3; J: TRBJ2-3; D: .; size: .; CDR3: CASSFPGPSPSPDTQYF; DNA: TGTGCCAGCAGCTTTCCGGGACCCTCACCCTCACCAGATACGCAGTATTTT